This T cell receptor beta chain was sequenced during a study of cytotoxic CD8 clonotypes in ibrutinib-treated CLL. Study details: Averaging across samples gave around 260,000 productive templates and approximately 92,000 productive rearrangements. Points from the study as a whole: An increase in clonality occurred at ibrutinib response, followed by a return toward baseline at progression.

This CDR3 spans 11 amino acids. From germline, CDR1 is DFQATT and CDR2 SNEGSKA (reference sequence). V was pared by 3 bases and J by 3 bases, with 6 bases between. The intended depth for sequencing was 1 in 200,000 to 1 in 1 million T cells. TCRdb's table, derived via immunoSEQ multiplex PCR, lists solely in-frame clones and lacks some. The sample has around 91,000 clones, about 86% seen once; the top ten hold about 5.6%. With respect to this clone: Its antigen is undetermined.

The gene calls are TRBV20-1 and TRBJ2-7, with unresolved D. The receptor comes from a human donor with chronic lymphocytic leukemia. The specimen was PBMCs, collected before ibrutinib treatment. The CDR3 is CSASFRYEQYF. The CDR3 nucleotides are TGCAGTGCTAGTTTCCGCTACGAGCAGTACTTC.